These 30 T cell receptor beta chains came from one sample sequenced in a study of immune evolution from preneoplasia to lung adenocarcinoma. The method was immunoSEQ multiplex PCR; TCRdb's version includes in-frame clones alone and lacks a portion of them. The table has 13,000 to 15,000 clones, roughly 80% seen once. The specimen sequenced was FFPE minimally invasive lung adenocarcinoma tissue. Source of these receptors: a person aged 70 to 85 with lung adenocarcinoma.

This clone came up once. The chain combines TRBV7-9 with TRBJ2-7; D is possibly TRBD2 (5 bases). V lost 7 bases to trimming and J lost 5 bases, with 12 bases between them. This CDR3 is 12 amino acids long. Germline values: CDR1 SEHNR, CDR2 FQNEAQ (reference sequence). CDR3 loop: CASNRGLDEQYF. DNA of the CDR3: TGTGCCAGCAACCGAGGACTCGACGAGCAGTACTTC.

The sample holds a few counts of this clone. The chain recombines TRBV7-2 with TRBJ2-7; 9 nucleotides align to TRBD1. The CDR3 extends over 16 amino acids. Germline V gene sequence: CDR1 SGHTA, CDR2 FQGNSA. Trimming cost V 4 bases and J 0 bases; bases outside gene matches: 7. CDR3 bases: TGTGCCAGCAGCTCCACAGGGGGCCCCAGCTCCTACGAGCAGTACTTC. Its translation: CASSSTGGPSSYEQYF. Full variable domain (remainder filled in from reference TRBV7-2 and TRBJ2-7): GAGVSQSPSNKVTEKGKDVELRCDPISGHTALYWYRQSLGQGLEFLIYFQGNSAPDKSGLPSDRFSAERTGGSVSTLTIQRTQQEDSAVYLCASSSTGGPSSYEQYFGPGTRLTVT.

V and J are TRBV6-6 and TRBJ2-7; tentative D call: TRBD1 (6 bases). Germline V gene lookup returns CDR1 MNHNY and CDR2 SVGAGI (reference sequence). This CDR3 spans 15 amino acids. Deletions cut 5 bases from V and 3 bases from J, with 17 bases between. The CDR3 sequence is CASSAATGWVYEQYF. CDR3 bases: TGTGCCAGCAGTGCCGCGACAGGTTGGGTCTACGAGCAGTACTTC.

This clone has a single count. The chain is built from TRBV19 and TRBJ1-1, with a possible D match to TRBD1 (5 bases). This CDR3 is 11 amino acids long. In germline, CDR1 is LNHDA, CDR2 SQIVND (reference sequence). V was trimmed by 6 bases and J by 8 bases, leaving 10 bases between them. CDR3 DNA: TGTGCCAGTAGGTTCCAGGGAGAAGCTTTCTTT. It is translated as CASRFQGEAFF.

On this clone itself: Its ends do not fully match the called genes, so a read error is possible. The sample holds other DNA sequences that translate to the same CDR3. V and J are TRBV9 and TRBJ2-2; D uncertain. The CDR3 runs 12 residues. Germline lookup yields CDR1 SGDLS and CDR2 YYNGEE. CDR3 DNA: TGTGCTAGCAGCGTAGACAACGGGGAGCTGTTTTTT. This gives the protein CASSVDNGELFF.

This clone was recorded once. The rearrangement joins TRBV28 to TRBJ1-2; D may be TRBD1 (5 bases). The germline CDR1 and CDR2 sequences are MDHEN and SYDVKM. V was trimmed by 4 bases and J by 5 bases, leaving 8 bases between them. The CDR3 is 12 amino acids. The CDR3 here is CASSWGDYGYTF. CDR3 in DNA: TGTGCCAGCAGTTGGGGGGATTATGGCTACACCTTC.

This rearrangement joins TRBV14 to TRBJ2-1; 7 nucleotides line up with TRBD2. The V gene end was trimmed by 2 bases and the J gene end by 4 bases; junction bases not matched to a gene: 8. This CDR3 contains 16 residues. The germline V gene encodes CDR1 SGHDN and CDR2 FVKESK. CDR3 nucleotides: TGTGCCAGCAGCCAACCAGCGGGACTCCAATACAATGAGCAGTTCTTC. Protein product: CASSQPAGLQYNEQFF.

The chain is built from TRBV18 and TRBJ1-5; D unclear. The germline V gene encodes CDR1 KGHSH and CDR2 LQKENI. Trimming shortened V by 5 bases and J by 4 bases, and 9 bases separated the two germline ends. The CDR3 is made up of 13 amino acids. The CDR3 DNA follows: TGTGCCAGCTCAGGACTGGAGAATCAGCCCCAGCATTTT. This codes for CASSGLENQPQHF.

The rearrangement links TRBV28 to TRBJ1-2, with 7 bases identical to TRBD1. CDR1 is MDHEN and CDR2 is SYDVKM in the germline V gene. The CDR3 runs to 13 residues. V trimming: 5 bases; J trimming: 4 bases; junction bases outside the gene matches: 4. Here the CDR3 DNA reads TGTGCCAGCAGTCTAGACAGGGTCTATGGCTACACCTTC. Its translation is CASSLDRVYGYTF.

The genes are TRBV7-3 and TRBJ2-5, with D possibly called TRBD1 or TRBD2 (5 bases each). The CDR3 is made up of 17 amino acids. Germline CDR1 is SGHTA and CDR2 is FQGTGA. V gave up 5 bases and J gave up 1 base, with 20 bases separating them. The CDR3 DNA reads TGTGCCAGCAGCCCCAAGTCTAGCCGAGGGGCCCAAGAGACCCAGTACTTC. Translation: CASSPKSSRGAQETQYF.

The DNA for the CDR3 is TGTGCCAGCAGCGTGGACAGGCTTAATGAAAAACTGTTTTTT. Translating gives CASSVDRLNEKLFF. The rearrangement links TRBV9 to TRBJ1-4, with 7 bases fitting TRBD1. CDR3 length: 14 residues. Germline V gene data show CDR1 as SGDLS and CDR2 as YYNGEE. The junction had 2 bases not matched to a gene; V was cut back by 2 bases and J by 4 bases. The full variable domain, completed using reference TRBV9 and TRBJ1-4, is DSGVTQTPKHLITATGQRVTLRCSPRSGDLSVYWYQQSLDQGLQFLIQYYNGEERAKGNILERFSAQQFPDLHSELNLSSLELGDSALYFCASSVDRLNEKLFFGSGTQLSVL.

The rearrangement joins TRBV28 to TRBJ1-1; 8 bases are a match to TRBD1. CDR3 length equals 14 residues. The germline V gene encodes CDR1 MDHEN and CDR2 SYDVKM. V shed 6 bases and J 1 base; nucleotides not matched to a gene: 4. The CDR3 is CASSVTGGNTEAFF. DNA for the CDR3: TGTGCCAGCAGCGTTACAGGGGGGAACACTGAAGCTTTCTTT. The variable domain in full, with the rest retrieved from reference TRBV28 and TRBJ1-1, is DVKVTQSSRYLVKRTGEKVFLECVQDMDHENMFWYRQDPGLGLRLIYFSYDVKMKEKGDIPEGYSVSREKKERFSLILESASTNQTSMYLCASSVTGGNTEAFFGQGTRLTVV.

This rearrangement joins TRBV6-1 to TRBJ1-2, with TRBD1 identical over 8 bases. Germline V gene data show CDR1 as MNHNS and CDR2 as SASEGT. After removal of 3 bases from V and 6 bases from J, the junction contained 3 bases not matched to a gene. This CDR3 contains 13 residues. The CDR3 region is CASSETGEHGYTF. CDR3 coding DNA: TGTGCCAGCAGTGAGACAGGGGAGCATGGCTACACCTTC.

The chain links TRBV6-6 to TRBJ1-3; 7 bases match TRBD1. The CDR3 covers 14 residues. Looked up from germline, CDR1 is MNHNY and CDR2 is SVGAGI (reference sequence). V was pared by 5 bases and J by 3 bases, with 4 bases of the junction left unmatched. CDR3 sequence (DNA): TGTGCCAGCAGTAACGGACAGGATGGAAACACCATATATTTT. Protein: CASSNGQDGNTIYF.

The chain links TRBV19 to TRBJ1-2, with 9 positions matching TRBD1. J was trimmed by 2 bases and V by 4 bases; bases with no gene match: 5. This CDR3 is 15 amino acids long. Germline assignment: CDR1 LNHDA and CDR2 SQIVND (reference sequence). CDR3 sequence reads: CASSTGQGWNYGYTF. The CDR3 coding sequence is TGTGCCAGTAGTACAGGACAGGGGTGGAACTATGGCTACACCTTC.

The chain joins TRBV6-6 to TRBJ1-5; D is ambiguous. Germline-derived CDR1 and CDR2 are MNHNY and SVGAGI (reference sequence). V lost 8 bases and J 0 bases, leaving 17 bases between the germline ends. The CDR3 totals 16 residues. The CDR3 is CASGLDPRYSNQPQHF. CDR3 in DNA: TGTGCCAGCGGCCTGGACCCACGTTATAGCAATCAGCCCCAGCATTTT.

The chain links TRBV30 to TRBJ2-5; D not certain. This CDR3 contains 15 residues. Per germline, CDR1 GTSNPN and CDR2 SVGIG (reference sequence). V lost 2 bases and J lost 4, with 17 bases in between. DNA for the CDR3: TGTGCCTGGAGTTCGCCCTTTCGAGGTGGAGAGACCCAGTACTTC. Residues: CAWSSPFRGGETQYF.

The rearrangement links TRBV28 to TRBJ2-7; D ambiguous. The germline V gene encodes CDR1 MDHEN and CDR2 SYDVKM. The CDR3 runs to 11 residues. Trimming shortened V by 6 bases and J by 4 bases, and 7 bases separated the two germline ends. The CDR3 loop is CASRDRYEQYF. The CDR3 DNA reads TGTGCCAGCAGGGACCGTTACGAGCAGTACTTC.

CDR3 nucleotides: TGTGCCAGCAGCTCACAGGGGTCCAAAAACATTCAGTACTTC. This encodes CASSSQGSKNIQYF. The chain combines TRBV13 with TRBJ2-4; 7 nucleotides align to TRBD1. Germline assignment: CDR1 PRHDT and CDR2 FYEKMQ (reference sequence). CDR3 size: 14 residues. V gave up 4 bases and J gave up 2 bases; unmatched junction bases: 2.

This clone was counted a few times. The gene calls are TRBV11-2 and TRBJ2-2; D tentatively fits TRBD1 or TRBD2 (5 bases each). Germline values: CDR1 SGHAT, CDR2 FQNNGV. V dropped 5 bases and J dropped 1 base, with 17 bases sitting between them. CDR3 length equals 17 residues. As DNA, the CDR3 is TGTGCCAGCAGCCAAGCTCCGGGACGGATGAACACCGGGGAGCTGTTTTTT. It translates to CASSQAPGRMNTGELFF.

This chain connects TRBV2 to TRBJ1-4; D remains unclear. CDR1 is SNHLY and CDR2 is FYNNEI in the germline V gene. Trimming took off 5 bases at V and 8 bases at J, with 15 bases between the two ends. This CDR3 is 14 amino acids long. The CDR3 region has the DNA TGTGCCAGCAGTTCGCAGGATTTTAAAGAAAAACTGTTTTTT. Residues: CASSSQDFKEKLFF.

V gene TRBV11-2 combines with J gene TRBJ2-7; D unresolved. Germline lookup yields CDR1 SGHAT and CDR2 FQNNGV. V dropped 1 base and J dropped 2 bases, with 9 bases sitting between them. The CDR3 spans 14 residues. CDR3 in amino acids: CASSLGVGPYEQYF. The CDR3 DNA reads TGTGCCAGCAGCTTAGGGGTCGGGCCCTACGAGCAGTACTTC.

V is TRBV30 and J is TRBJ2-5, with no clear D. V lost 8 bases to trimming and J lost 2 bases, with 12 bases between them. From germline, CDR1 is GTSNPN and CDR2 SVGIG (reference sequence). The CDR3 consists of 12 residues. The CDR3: CALSNLQETQYF. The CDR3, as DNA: TGTGCCCTCTCAAACCTACAAGAGACCCAGTACTTC. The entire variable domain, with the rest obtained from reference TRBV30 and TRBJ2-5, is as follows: SQTIHQWPATLVQPVGSPLSLECTVEGTSNPNLYWYRQAAGRGLQLLFYSVGIGQISSEVPQNLSASRPQDRQFILSSKKLLLSDSGFYLCALSNLQETQYFGPGTRLLVL.

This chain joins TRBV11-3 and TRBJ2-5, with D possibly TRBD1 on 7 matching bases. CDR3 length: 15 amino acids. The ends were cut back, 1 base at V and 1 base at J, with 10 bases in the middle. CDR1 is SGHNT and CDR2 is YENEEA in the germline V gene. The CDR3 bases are TGTGCCAGCAGCTTAGTTCAGGGGGGCCAAGAGACCCAGTACTTC. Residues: CASSLVQGGQETQYF.

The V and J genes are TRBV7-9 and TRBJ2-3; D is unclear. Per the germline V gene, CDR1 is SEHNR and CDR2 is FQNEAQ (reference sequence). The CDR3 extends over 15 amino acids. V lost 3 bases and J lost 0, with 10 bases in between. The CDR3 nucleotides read TGTGCCAGCAGCTTGGAGCGTCCTAGCACAGATACGCAGTATTTT. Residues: CASSLERPSTDTQYF.

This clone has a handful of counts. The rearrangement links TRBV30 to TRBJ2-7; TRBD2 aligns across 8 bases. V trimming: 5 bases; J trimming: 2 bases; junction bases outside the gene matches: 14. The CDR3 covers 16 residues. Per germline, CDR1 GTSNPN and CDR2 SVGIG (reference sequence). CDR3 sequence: CAWGAIKRGTAYEQYF. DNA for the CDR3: TGTGCCTGGGGAGCTATAAAGCGGGGGACCGCCTACGAGCAGTACTTC.

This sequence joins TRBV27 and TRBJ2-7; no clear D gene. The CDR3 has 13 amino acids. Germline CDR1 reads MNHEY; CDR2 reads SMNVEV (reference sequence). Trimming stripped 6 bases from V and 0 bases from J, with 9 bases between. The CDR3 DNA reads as TGTGCCAGCAGCCAGACATACTCCTACGAGCAGTACTTC. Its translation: CASSQTYSYEQYF.

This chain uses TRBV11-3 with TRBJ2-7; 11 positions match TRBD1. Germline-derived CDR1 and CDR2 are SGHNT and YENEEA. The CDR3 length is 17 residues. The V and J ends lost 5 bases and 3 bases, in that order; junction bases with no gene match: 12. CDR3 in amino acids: CASSTRPPGQGVYEQYF. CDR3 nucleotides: TGTGCCAGCAGCACCCGACCGCCGGGACAGGGGGTCTACGAGCAGTACTTC.

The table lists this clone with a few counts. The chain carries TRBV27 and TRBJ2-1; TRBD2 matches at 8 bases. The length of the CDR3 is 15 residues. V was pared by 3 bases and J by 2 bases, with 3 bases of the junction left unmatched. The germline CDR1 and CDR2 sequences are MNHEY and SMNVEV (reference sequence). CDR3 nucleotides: TGTGCCAGCAGTTTCGTGACTAGCGCCTACAATGAGCAGTTCTTC. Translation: CASSFVTSAYNEQFF.

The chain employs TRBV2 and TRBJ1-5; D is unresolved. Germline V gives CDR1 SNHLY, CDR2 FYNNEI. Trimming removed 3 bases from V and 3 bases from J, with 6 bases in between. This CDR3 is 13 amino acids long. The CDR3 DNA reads TGTGCCAGCAGTGACCGACCCAATCAGCCCCAGCATTTT. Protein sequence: CASSDRPNQPQHF.